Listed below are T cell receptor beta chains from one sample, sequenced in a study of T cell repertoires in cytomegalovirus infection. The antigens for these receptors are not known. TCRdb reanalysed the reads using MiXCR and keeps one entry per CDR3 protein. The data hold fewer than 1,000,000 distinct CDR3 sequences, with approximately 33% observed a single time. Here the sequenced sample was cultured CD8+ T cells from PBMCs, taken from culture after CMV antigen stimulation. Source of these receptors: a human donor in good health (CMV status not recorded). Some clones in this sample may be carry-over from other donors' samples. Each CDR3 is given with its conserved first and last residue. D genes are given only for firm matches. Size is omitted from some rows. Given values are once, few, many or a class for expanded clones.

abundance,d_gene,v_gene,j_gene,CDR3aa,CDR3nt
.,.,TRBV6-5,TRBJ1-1,CATSLISGDHTEAFF,TGTGCCACTTCCCTCATATCCGGGGATCACACTGAAGCTTTCTTT
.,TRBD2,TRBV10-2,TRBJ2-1,CASSDENSGGPPEQFF,TGCGCCAGCAGTGATGAAAATAGCGGGGGGCCCCCGGAGCAGTTCTTC
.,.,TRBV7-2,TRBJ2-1,CVSTGSYNEQFF,TGTGTCAGCACAGGCTCCTACAATGAGCAGTTCTTC
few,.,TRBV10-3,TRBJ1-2,CAISESPLNYGYTF,TGTGCCATCAGTGAGTCCCCACTTAACTATGGCTACACCTTC
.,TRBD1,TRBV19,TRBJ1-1,CASTTPRDSHMNTEAFF,TGTGCCAGTACCACCCCACGGGACAGCCATATGAACACTGAAGCTTTCTTT
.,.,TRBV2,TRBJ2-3,CASSEGLVDTQYF,TGTGCCAGCAGTGAAGGACTAGTGGATACGCAGTATTTT
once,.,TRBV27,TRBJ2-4,CASSLDGENIQYF,TGTGCCAGCAGTTTAGATGGGGAAAACATTCAGTACTTC
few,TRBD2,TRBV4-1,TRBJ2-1,CASSQDALAGNNEQFF,TGCGCCAGCAGCCAAGATGCACTAGCGGGGAACAATGAGCAGTTCTTC
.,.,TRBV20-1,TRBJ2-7,CSAEGGSYEQYF,TGCAGTGCTGAGGGGGGCTCCTACGAGCAGTACTTC
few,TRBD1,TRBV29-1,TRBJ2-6,CSVTQGAVAGANVLTF,TGCAGCGTTACACAGGGGGCAGTGGCTGGGGCCAACGTCCTGACTTTC
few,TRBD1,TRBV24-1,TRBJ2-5,CATSRTGVEETQYF,TGTGCCACCAGCCGAACAGGGGTTGAGGAGACCCAGTACTTC
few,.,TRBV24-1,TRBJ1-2,CATSDVDGWGASFYTF,TGTGCCACCAGTGACGTGGACGGATGGGGGGCTAGTTTCTACACCTTC
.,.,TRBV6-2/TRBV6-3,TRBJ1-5,CASSSSGTRGNQPQHF,TGTGCCAGCAGTTCCTCGGGGACCAGGGGCAATCAGCCCCAGCATTTT
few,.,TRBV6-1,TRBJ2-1,CASSERPGNEQFF,TGTGCCAGCAGTGAAAGACCAGGGAATGAGCAGTTCTTC
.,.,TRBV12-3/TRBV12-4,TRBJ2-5,CASSPPEQARWTQYF,TGTGCCAGCAGTCCCCCCGAGCAGGCCCGATGGACCCAGTACTTC
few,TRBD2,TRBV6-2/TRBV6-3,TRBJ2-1,CASSYSGAGGHHEQFF,TGTGCCAGCAGTTACTCAGGAGCGGGGGGGCATCATGAGCAGTTCTTC
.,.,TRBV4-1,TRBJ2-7,CASSQVTGRGEQYF,TGCGCCAGCAGCCAAGTCACGGGTAGAGGCGAGCAGTACTTC
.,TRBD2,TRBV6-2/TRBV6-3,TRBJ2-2,CASSSSGGIGELFF,TGTGCCAGCAGTTCGAGCGGGGGGATCGGGGAGCTGTTTTTT
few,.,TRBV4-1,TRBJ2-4,CASSPSQLAKNIQYF,TGCGCCAGCAGCCCTTCTCAGTTAGCCAAAAACATTCAGTACTTC
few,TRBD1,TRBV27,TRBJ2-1,CASSLVQGAFNEQFF,TGTGCCAGCAGTTTAGTACAGGGGGCGTTCAATGAGCAGTTCTTC